These 30 T cell receptor beta chains were sequenced from one sample in a study of cytomegalovirus exposure and HLA in healthy donors. PCR was performed using 60 Vbeta and 13 Jbeta primers. The method was immunoSEQ multiplex PCR; TCRdb's version includes in-frame clones alone and lacks a portion of them. The sample shows under 150,000 clones, about four fifths of them seen only once. The sequenced sample consisted of PBMCs. The receptors here all came from a female donor in good health and CMV-seronegative.

This rearrangement joins TRBV5-6 to TRBJ2-3, with D tentatively TRBD2 (6 bases). The CDR3 spans 15 residues. Trimming stripped 0 bases from V and 3 bases from J, with 11 bases between. The germline V gene has CDR1 SGHDT and CDR2 YYEEEE. The CDR3 sequence: CASSLDLASTDTQYF. In nucleotides, the CDR3 is TGTGCCAGCAGCTTGGACCTAGCGAGTACAGATACGCAGTATTTT.

The chain has TRBV27 and TRBJ2-7, with a possible D match to TRBD1 (5 bases). V was cut by 2 bases and J by 6 bases, with 14 bases left in between. This CDR3 is 14 amino acids long. Germline loops: CDR1 MNHEY, CDR2 SMNVEV (reference sequence). The CDR3 spells CASSLSQGVGEQYF. The CDR3 region has the DNA TGTGCCAGCAGTTTAAGTCAGGGCGTCGGCGAGCAGTACTTC.

The table lists this clone with a few counts. The chain employs TRBV7-8 and TRBJ2-6; D perhaps matches TRBD2 (7 bases). The CDR3 totals 15 residues. The germline gives CDR1 SGHVS, CDR2 FQNEAQ. V dropped 6 bases and J dropped 13 bases, with 22 bases sitting between them. CDR3 in amino acids: CASSPVAGAQGVLTF. CDR3 bases: TGTGCCAGCAGTCCCGTCGCGGGAGCCCAGGGGGTCCTGACTTTC. The full variable domain, completed using reference TRBV7-8 and TRBJ2-6, is GAGVSQSPRYKVAKRGQDVALRCDPISGHVSLFWYQQALGQGPEFLTYFQNEAQLDKSGLPSDRFFAERPEGSVSTLKIQRTQQEDSAVYLCASSPVAGAQGVLTFGAGSRLTVL.

The chain employs TRBV29-1 and TRBJ2-1; 10 bases are a match to TRBD2. CDR3 length: 14 amino acids. Germline trimming cut 4 bases from V and 6 bases from J; bases unmatched to any gene: 6. The germline CDR1 and CDR2 sequences are SQVTM and ANQGSEA. CDR3 in DNA: TGCAGCGTTGCCGCAGCGGGAGGGTCCAATGAGCAGTTCTTC. Translating it yields CSVAAAGGSNEQFF.

This chain uses TRBV4-3 with TRBJ2-2, with 7 bases matching TRBD1. CDR1 and CDR2 (germline): LGHNA, YSLEER. The junction had 2 bases not matched to a gene; V was cut back by 4 bases and J by 0 bases. The CDR3 runs to 15 residues. The CDR3 loop reads CASSRQGANTGELFF. Here the CDR3 DNA reads TGCGCCAGCAGCCGCCAGGGGGCGAACACCGGGGAGCTGTTTTTT.

This rearrangement joins TRBV9 to TRBJ2-2; perhaps TRBD1 as D (6 bases). The CDR3 runs to 14 residues. Trimming pared 4 bases from V and 7 bases from J, leaving 14 bases between. CDR1 is SGDLS, CDR2 YYNGEE, per germline. CDR3 amino acids: CASSPGRGGGELFF. The CDR3 DNA reads as TGTGCCAGCAGCCCGGGCCGAGGGGGCGGGGAGCTGTTTTTT.

There are a few counts of this clone. V gene TRBV2 combines with J gene TRBJ1-6; tentatively, D is TRBD1 (6 bases). Germline CDR1 reads SNHLY; CDR2 reads FYNNEI. Trimming stripped 5 bases from V and 0 bases from J, with 8 bases between. The CDR3 totals 15 residues. The CDR3 is CASSQGSSYNSPLHF. CDR3 bases: TGTGCCAGCAGTCAGGGGAGCTCCTATAATTCACCCCTCCACTTT.

The chain links TRBV5-1 to TRBJ2-7, with 8 positions matching TRBD1. The V and J ends lost 5 bases and 2 bases, in that order; junction bases with no gene match: 9. This CDR3 region has 15 residues. Per germline, CDR1 SGHRS and CDR2 YFSETQ. The CDR3 sequence is CASSDGTGLTYEQYF. The DNA of the CDR3 is TGCGCCAGCAGTGACGGGACAGGTCTCACCTACGAGCAGTACTTC.

A single count supports this clone. The CDR3 here is CASSYYRDREEKLFF. Here the CDR3 DNA reads TGTGCCAGCAGTTACTATCGGGACAGAGAGGAAAAACTGTTTTTT. This chain connects TRBV6-5 to TRBJ1-4, with 7 bases matching TRBD1. After removal of 1 base from V and 8 bases from J, the junction contained 7 bases not matched to a gene. In germline, CDR1 is MNHEY, CDR2 SVGAGI. The CDR3 is 15 amino acids.

This clone was seen only a few times. The genes are TRBV4-1 and TRBJ1-5; tentative D call: TRBD1 (5 bases). V dropped 6 bases and J dropped 3 bases, with 15 bases sitting between them. CDR3 length: 15 amino acids. Looked up from germline, CDR1 is MGHRA and CDR2 is YSYEKL. The CDR3 protein is CASSSGPLPNQPQHF. CDR3 DNA: TGCGCCAGCAGTTCAGGGCCCCTCCCCAATCAGCCCCAGCATTTT.

The chain joins TRBV29-1 to TRBJ2-3; 13 nucleotides match TRBD2. The CDR3 runs to 17 residues. In germline, CDR1 is SQVTM, CDR2 ANQGSEA. With V trimmed by 3 bases and J by 2 bases, 8 bases remained unmatched. CDR3 region: CSVDGTGLAGATDTQYF. DNA of the CDR3: TGCAGCGTTGATGGGACCGGACTAGCGGGGGCCACAGATACGCAGTATTTT.

This chain joins TRBV7-2 and TRBJ1-4; no reliable D call. V lost 5 bases to trimming and J lost 5 bases, with 21 bases between them. The CDR3 length is 17 residues. Germline V gene sequence: CDR1 SGHTA, CDR2 FQGNSA. CDR3 in amino acids: CASSPLMPERVNEKLFF. The CDR3 DNA sequence: TGTGCCAGCAGCCCTCTTATGCCCGAGCGGGTCAATGAAAAACTGTTTTTT.

The genes are TRBV5-1 and TRBJ2-5; 8 positions agree with TRBD1. CDR1 and CDR2 (germline): SGHRS, YFSETQ. Trimming removed 4 bases from V and 5 bases from J; junction bases left unmatched: 13. The CDR3 sequence is 16 residues long. The CDR3 DNA sequence: TGCGCCAGCAGCGCCCGGTCGGGACAGGTGGGGGAGACCCAGTACTTC. Translated: CASSARSGQVGETQYF. Together with reference TRBV5-1 and TRBJ2-5, the CDR3 gives the full variable domain: KAGVTQTPRYLIKTRGQQVTLSCSPISGHRSVSWYQQTPGQGLQFLFEYFSETQRNKGNFPGRFSGRQFSNSRSEMNVSTLELGDSALYLCASSARSGQVGETQYFGPGTRLLVL.

The count of this clone is one. V and J are TRBV7-2 and TRBJ1-2; a weak D match, TRBD1 (6 bases). CDR3 length: 15 amino acids. The ends were cut back, 1 base at V and 4 bases at J, with 13 bases in the middle. Germline V CDR1 and CDR2: SGHTA, FQGNSA. As DNA, the CDR3 is TGTGCCAGCAGCTTAGGAGCGGGGGGCGGCTATGGCTACACCTTC. Translation gives CASSLGAGGGYGYTF. The variable domain in full, completed from reference TRBV7-2 and TRBJ1-2, reads GAGVSQSPSNKVTEKGKDVELRCDPISGHTALYWYRQSLGQGLEFLIYFQGNSAPDKSGLPSDRFSAERTGGSVSTLTIQRTQQEDSAVYLCASSLGAGGGYGYTFGSGTRLTVV.

The DNA for the CDR3 is TGTGCCAGCAGTTACTCGAGCAGGGTCCAAGAGACCCAGTACTTC. It encodes CASSYSSRVQETQYF. V is TRBV6-5 and J is TRBJ2-5; D may be TRBD1 (5 bases). V lost 0 bases, J lost 1 base, and 9 bases lay in between. This CDR3 comprises 15 residues. Per the germline V gene, CDR1 is MNHEY and CDR2 is SVGAGI.

This chain links TRBV7-2 with TRBJ2-5; weak D call: TRBD2 (5 bases). Germline CDR1 reads SGHTA; CDR2 reads FQGNSA. Trimming took 3 bases from V and 7 from J, leaving 12 bases between them. The CDR3 is 13 amino acids. The CDR3 DNA follows: TGTGCCAGCAGCTTCGACAAGGCGGGGACCCAGTACTTC. It specifies CASSFDKAGTQYF.

The CDR3 DNA follows: TGTGCCAGCTGGGACAGGGGGCGCTTCTATGGCTACACCTTC. It translates to CASWDRGRFYGYTF. The chain couples TRBV27 to TRBJ1-2; 12 bases are a match to TRBD1. Germline CDR1 and CDR2: MNHEY and SMNVEV (reference sequence). This CDR3 has 14 amino acids. With V trimmed by 8 bases and J by 4 bases, 5 bases remained unmatched.

The rearrangement joins TRBV10-3 to TRBJ2-7, with D perhaps TRBD2 (6 bases). Germline-derived CDR1 and CDR2 are ENHRY and SYGVKD. The CDR3 runs to 15 residues. V was cut by 3 bases and J by 1 base, with 13 bases left in between. DNA for the CDR3: TGTGCCATCAGTGAAGGGGCGCGGGGATCCTACGAGCAGTACTTC. The encoded protein is CAISEGARGSYEQYF.

This sequence joins TRBV7-2 and TRBJ1-6; D remains unclear. Germline V gene sequence: CDR1 SGHTA, CDR2 FQGNSA. The V and J ends lost 2 bases and 0 bases respectively, with 11 bases between them. There are 17 residues in the CDR3. The chain's CDR3 is CASSLNPVSSYNSPLHF. As DNA, the CDR3 is TGTGCCAGCAGCTTAAACCCGGTTAGCTCCTATAATTCACCCCTCCACTTT.

The rearrangement joins TRBV7-2 to TRBJ2-7; 8 nucleotides agree with TRBD2. Germline-derived CDR1 and CDR2 are SGHTA and FQGNSA. V shed 7 bases and J 2 bases; nucleotides not matched to a gene: 10. The CDR3 has 15 residues. CDR3 nucleotide sequence: TGTGCCAGCACCCAGAACTCGGGAGGGCCCTACGAGCAGTACTTC. It codes for CASTQNSGGPYEQYF.

This clone showed up just once. This rearrangement joins TRBV10-3 to TRBJ1-5, with D uncertain. Germline assignment: CDR1 ENHRY and CDR2 SYGVKD. There are 14 residues in the CDR3. Trimming cost V 4 bases and J 6 bases, with 13 bases left between them. CDR3 region: CAISAGIELQPQHF. Written as DNA, the CDR3 is TGTGCCATCAGTGCGGGGATTGAGCTTCAGCCCCAGCATTTT.

The genes are TRBV5-1 and TRBJ1-3; the match to TRBD1 covers 7 bases. This CDR3 region has 14 residues. Germline V gene data show CDR1 as SGHRS and CDR2 as YFSETQ. J gave up 4 bases and V 6 bases, and 7 bases lay outside the gene matches. CDR3 residues: CASTIGDSGNTIYF. The CDR3 DNA reads as TGCGCCAGCACCATAGGGGACAGCGGAAACACCATATATTTT.

The chain links TRBV27 to TRBJ1-1, with D maybe TRBD1 (6 bases). CDR3 length equals 17 residues. Trimming removed 0 bases from V and 10 bases from J, with 24 bases in between. Germline V CDR1 and CDR2: MNHEY, SMNVEV (reference sequence). CDR3 protein: CASSLSINPGTPGGAFF. The CDR3 bases are TGTGCCAGCAGTTTATCGATTAATCCCGGGACACCGGGTGGAGCTTTCTTT.

This chain links TRBV9 with TRBJ2-7, with 7 bases identical to TRBD2. Germline loops: CDR1 SGDLS, CDR2 YYNGEE. Losses at the gene ends were 0 bases for V and 0 bases for J; bases not matched to a gene: 15. The CDR3 extends over 19 amino acids. CDR3 sequence (DNA): TGTGCCAGCAGCGTAGTCAGGGCAGTAGCGGGTAGGAGCTCCTACGAGCAGTACTTC. Its translation: CASSVVRAVAGRSSYEQYF.

V and J are TRBV5-4 and TRBJ1-2; possibly TRBD1 for D (6 bases). V was trimmed by 4 bases and J by 7 bases, leaving 14 bases between them. The germline CDR1 and CDR2 sequences are SGHNT and YYREEE (reference sequence). The CDR3 runs 13 residues. CDR3 in amino acids: CASSVGGAGGYTF. CDR3 DNA sequence: TGTGCCAGCAGCGTGGGGGGCGCTGGTGGCTACACCTTC.

This clone appeared a few times. The rearrangement uses TRBV19 and TRBJ2-1; a weak D match, TRBD2 (6 bases). The germline gives CDR1 LNHDA, CDR2 SQIVND (reference sequence). This CDR3 comprises 13 residues. Trimming left V 3 bases short and J 9 bases short, with 12 bases between. The CDR3 region has the DNA TGTGCCAGTAGTATTTTCGGGGGTGGTGAGCAGTTCTTC. Translating it yields CASSIFGGGEQFF.

V gene TRBV27 combines with J gene TRBJ2-3; 7 bases are shared with TRBD1. The CDR3 runs to 19 residues. Germline CDR1 reads MNHEY; CDR2 reads SMNVEV (reference sequence). V was clipped by 3 bases and J by 2 bases; unmatched bases: 17. The CDR3 reads CASSFHRGPLDNLTDTQYF. As DNA, the CDR3 is TGTGCCAGCAGTTTCCACAGGGGCCCCTTGGACAACCTCACAGATACGCAGTATTTT.

This clone was recorded once. V is TRBV19 and J is TRBJ2-7; TRBD1 agrees at 8 bases. V lost 5 bases, J lost 4 bases, and 4 bases stayed unmatched. Germline CDR1 and CDR2: LNHDA and SQIVND (reference sequence). There are 13 residues in the CDR3. The CDR3 sequence is CASSPRQGYEQYF. CDR3 DNA: TGTGCCAGTAGTCCCCGACAGGGGTACGAGCAGTACTTC. Full variable domain (outside the CDR3, taken from reference TRBV19 and TRBJ2-7): DGGITQSPKYLFRKEGQNVTLSCEQNLNHDAMYWYRQDPGQGLRLIYYSQIVNDFQKGDIAEGYSVSREKKESFPLTVTSAQKNPTAFYLCASSPRQGYEQYFGPGTRLTVT.

About this clone itself: The junction shows a germline mismatch at one end, possibly a read error. The chain combines TRBV7-7 with TRBJ2-5, with 8 bases fitting TRBD1. Germline V lookup: CDR1 SSHAT, CDR2 FNYEAQ (reference sequence). The length of the CDR3 is 14 residues. CDR3 amino acids: CASSPRQGLETQYF. The CDR3 region has the DNA TGTGCTAGCAGCCCACGACAGGGGTTGGAGACCCAGTACTTC.

The chain couples TRBV9 to TRBJ2-7, with 7 bases that match TRBD1. CDR3 length: 13 amino acids. Germline assignment: CDR1 SGDLS and CDR2 YYNGEE. The ends lost 3 bases at V and 5 bases at J; junction bases unmatched: 5. CDR3 sequence (DNA): TGTGCCAGCAGCGCGGACAGGCTCGACGAGCAGTACTTC. It is translated as CASSADRLDEQYF.